The present T cell receptor (beta chain) was sequenced within a study of blood T cell repertoires in COVID-19. Authors' data handling: Nucleated cell number was recorded as an estimate derived from reference gene primer amplification. TCRdb's copy holds only in-frame clones and misses some; the assay was immunoSEQ multiplex PCR. For V, J and clone size, that table is used; D and trimming come from the DNA. The data contain some 200,000 clones, 83% of them seen just once; the ten biggest clones take up 1.3%. V was clipped by 0 bases and J by 2 bases, with 9 bases between them. The CDR3 is 15 residues long. Germline assignment: CDR1 SGDLS and CDR2 YYNGEE.

The receptor comes from a woman aged 25 to 39 with COVID-19, enrolled during active disease. The sample taken for sequencing was peripheral blood. This sequence joins TRBV9 and TRBJ2-1; tentative D call: TRBD2 (5 bases). Here the CDR3 reads CASSVESSPYNEQFF. In nucleotides, the CDR3 is TGTGCCAGCAGCGTAGAGTCTAGCCCCTACAATGAGCAGTTCTTC.